The rows below give T cell receptor beta chains drawn from one sample of a study of shared clonotypes between healthy human individuals. Assay: immunoSEQ multiplex PCR; the TCRdb copy retains only in-frame clones and omits some. The table includes nearly 1 million clones, about three quarters detected once. Sequencing input: memory CD4+ T cells sorted from blood. These receptors all stem from a man aged 18 to 35 in good health. CDR3s include the opening cysteine and the closing phenylalanine or tryptophan. Each record gives: J gene, V gene, CDR3 protein.

J: TRBJ2-3; V: TRBV28; CDR3: CASSLPITGTDTQYF
J: TRBJ1-1; V: TRBV18; CDR3: CASSPVQSVGGATGAFF
J: TRBJ2-3; V: TRBV5-5; CDR3: CASSGRSGGTSTDTQYF
J: TRBJ2-1; V: TRBV7-2; CDR3: CASSLDRDDEQFF
J: TRBJ1-6; V: TRBV11-3; CDR3: CASSLYADSPLHF
J: TRBJ2-7; V: TRBV5-6; CDR3: CASSAKHYEQYF
J: TRBJ2-1; V: TRBV5-4; CDR3: CASSLATGQVYNEQFF
J: TRBJ1-5; V: TRBV6-1; CDR3: CASSSQENQPQHF
J: TRBJ2-1; V: TRBV5-6; CDR3: CASSGWWWDRDNEQFF
J: TRBJ2-3; V: TRBV5-1; CDR3: CASSSSGTGDTQYF
J: TRBJ1-2; V: TRBV6-5; CDR3: CASSYSNRESIYGYTF
J: TRBJ1-1; V: TRBV10-3; CDR3: CAIRVGRENTEAFF
J: TRBJ2-3; V: TRBV9; CDR3: CASSVVGKADTQYF
J: TRBJ2-7; V: TRBV4-3; CDR3: CASSQTRQVSYEQYF
J: TRBJ2-3; V: TRBV7-2; CDR3: CASSLFKDTQYF
J: TRBJ2-3; V: TRBV10-2; CDR3: CASKLGATDTQYF
J: TRBJ2-7; V: TRBV27; CDR3: CASSPRRGGYEQYF
J: TRBJ2-5; V: TRBV5-4; CDR3: CASSLQQGQETQYF
J: TRBJ2-1; V: TRBV11-2; CDR3: CASSPGAPPLEQFF
J: TRBJ1-6; V: TRBV21-1; CDR3: CASSKNPIVQYNSPLHF
J: TRBJ2-5; V: TRBV15; CDR3: CATSRAVRAVETQYF
J: TRBJ1-2; V: TRBV5-1; CDR3: CASREMQTANYGYTF
J: TRBJ2-1; V: TRBV6-1; CDR3: CASSENPGTSAYNEQFF
J: TRBJ2-1; V: TRBV5-6; CDR3: CASSTGFGSYNEQFF